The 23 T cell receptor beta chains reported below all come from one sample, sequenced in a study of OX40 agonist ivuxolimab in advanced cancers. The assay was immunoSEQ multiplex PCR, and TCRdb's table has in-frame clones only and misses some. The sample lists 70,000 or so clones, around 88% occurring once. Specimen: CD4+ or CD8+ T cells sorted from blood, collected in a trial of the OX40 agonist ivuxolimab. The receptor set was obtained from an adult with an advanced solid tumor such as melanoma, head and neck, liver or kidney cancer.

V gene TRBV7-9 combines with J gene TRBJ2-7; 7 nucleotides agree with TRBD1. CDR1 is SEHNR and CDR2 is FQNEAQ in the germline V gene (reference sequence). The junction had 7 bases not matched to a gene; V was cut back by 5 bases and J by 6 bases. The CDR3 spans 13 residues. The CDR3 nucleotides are TGTGCCAGCAGCCCGGGGACAGTTGGCGAGCAGTACTTC. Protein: CASSPGTVGEQYF.

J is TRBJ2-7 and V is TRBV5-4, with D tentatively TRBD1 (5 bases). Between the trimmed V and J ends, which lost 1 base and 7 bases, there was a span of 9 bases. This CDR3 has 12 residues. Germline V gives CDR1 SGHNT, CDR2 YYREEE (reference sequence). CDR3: CASSLRAGEQYF. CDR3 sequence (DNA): TGTGCCAGCAGCTTGAGGGCAGGGGAGCAGTACTTC.

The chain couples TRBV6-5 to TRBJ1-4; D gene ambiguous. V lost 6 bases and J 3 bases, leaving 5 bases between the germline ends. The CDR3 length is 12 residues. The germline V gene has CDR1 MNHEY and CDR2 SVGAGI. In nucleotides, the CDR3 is TGTGCCAGCAGCGACCCTAATGAAAAACTGTTTTTT. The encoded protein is CASSDPNEKLFF.

The CDR3: CASRLRDREGTEAFF. CDR3 DNA sequence: TGTGCCAGTAGACTCCGGGACAGGGAGGGCACTGAAGCTTTCTTT. This chain links TRBV19 with TRBJ1-1; TRBD1 agrees at 9 bases. V dropped 6 bases and J dropped 4; count of bases not matched to a gene: 9. Germline V gene data show CDR1 as LNHDA and CDR2 as SQIVND (reference sequence). This CDR3 is 15 amino acids long.

CDR3 region: CASKPGTGGNYGYTF. The CDR3 nucleotides read TGTGCCAGCAAACCTGGGACAGGGGGTAACTATGGCTACACCTTC. The rearrangement joins TRBV2 to TRBJ1-2; TRBD1 matches at 11 bases. The CDR3 loop spans 15 amino acids. V trimming: 7 bases; J trimming: 1 base; junction bases outside the gene matches: 5. The germline V gene has CDR1 SNHLY and CDR2 FYNNEI.

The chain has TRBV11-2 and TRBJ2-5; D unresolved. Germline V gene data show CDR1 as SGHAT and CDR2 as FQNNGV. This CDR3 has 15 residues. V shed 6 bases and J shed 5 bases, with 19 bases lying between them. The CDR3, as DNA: TGTGCCAGCAGTGACGCACCAAACGCGGTGGAGACCCAGTACTTC. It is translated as CASSDAPNAVETQYF. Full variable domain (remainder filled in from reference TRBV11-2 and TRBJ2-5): EAGVAQSPRYKIIEKRQSVAFWCNPISGHATLYWYQQILGQGPKLLIQFQNNGVVDDSQLPKDRFSAERLKGVDSTLKIQPAKLEDSAVYLCASSDAPNAVETQYFGPGTRLLVL.

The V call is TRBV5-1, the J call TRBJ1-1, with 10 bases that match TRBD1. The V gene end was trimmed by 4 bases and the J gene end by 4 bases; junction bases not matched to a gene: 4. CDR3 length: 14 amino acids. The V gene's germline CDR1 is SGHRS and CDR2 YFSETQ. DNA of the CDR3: TGCGCCAGCAGCAGACAGGGGGCGATCACTGAAGCTTTCTTT. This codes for CASSRQGAITEAFF.

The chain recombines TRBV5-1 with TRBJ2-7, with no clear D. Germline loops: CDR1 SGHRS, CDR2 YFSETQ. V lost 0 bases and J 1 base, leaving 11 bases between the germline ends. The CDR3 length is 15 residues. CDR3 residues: CASSLAVRASYEQYF. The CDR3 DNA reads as TGCGCCAGCAGCTTGGCAGTTAGGGCTTCCTACGAGCAGTACTTC.

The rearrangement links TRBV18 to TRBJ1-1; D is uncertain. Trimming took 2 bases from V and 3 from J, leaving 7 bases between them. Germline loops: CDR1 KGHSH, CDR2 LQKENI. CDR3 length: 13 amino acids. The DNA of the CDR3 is TGTGCCAGCTCACCAATAAAGGACACTGAAGCTTTCTTT. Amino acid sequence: CASSPIKDTEAFF.

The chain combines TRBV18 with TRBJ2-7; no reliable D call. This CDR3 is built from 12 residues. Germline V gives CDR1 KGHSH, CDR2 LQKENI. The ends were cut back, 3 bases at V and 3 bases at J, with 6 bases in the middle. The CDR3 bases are TGTGCCAGCTCACCGCAGGTCTACGAGCAGTACTTC. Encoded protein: CASSPQVYEQYF. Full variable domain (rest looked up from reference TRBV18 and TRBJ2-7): NAGVMQNPRHLVRRRGQEARLRCSPMKGHSHVYWYRQLPEEGLKFMVYLQKENIIDESGMPKERFSAEFPKEGPSILRIQQVVRGDSAAYFCASSPQVYEQYFGPGTRLTVT.

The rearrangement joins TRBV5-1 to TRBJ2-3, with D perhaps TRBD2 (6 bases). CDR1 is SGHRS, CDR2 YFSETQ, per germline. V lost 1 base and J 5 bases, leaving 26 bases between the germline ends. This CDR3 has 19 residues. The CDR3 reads CASSLNSYYSGGLGDTQYF. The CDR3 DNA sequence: TGCGCCAGCAGCTTGAATTCTTATTATAGCGGAGGCCTCGGAGATACGCAGTATTTT.

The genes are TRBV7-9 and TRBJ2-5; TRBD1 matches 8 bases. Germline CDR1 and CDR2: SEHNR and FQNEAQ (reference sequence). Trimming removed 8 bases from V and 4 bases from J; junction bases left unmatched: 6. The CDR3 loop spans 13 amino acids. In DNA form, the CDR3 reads TGTGCCAGCCGGCAGGGGGCCGGAGAGACCCAGTACTTC. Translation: CASRQGAGETQYF.

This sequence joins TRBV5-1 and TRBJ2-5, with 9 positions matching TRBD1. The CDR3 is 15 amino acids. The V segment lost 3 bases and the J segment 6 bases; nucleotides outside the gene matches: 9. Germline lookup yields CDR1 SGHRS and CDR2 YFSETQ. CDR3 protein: CASSSGPGQGKTQYF. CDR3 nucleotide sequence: TGCGCCAGCAGCTCCGGACCGGGACAGGGAAAGACCCAGTACTTC.

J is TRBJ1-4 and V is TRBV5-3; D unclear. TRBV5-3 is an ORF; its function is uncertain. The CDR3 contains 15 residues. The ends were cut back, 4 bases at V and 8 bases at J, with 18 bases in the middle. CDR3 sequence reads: CARSRRGRPGEKLFF. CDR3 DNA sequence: TGTGCCAGAAGCCGGCGCGGACGGCCAGGAGAAAAACTGTTTTTT.

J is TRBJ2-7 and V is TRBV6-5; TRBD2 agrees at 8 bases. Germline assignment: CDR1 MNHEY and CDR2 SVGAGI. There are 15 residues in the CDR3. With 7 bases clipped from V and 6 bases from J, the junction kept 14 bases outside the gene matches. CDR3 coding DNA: TGTGCCAGCAAAAGTTTAGGAGCGGGAGAGGGCGAGCAGTACTTC. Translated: CASKSLGAGEGEQYF.

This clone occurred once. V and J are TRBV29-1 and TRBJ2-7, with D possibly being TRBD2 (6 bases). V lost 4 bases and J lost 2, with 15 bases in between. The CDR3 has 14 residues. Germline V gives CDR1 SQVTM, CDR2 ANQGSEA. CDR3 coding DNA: TGCAGCGTTGTCCGGGACTCTGCCACCTACGAGCAGTACTTC. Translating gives CSVVRDSATYEQYF.

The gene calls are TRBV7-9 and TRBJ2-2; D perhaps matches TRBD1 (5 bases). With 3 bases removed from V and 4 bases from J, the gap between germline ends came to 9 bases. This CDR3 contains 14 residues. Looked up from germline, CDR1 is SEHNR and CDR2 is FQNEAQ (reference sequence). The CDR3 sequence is CASSFLGATGELFF. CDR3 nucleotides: TGTGCCAGCAGCTTTCTAGGGGCCACCGGGGAGCTGTTTTTT.

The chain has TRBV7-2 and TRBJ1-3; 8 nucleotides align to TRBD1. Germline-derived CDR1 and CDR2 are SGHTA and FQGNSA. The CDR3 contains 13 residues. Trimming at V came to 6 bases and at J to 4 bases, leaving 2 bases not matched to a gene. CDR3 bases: TGTGCCAGCAGTCGGGACAGGGGAAACACCATATATTTT. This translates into CASSRDRGNTIYF.

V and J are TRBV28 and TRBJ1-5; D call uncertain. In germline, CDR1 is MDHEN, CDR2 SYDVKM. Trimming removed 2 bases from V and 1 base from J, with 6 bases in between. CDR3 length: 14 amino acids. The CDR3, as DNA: TGTGCCAGCAGTTTAGGGTGGAGCAATCAGCCCCAGCATTTT. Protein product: CASSLGWSNQPQHF.

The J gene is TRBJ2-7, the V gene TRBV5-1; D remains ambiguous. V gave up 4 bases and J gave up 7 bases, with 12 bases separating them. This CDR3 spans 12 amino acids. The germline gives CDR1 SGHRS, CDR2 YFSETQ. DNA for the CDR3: TGCGCCAGCAGCCCCCCCCCGCCGGAGCAGTACTTC. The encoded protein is CASSPPPPEQYF.

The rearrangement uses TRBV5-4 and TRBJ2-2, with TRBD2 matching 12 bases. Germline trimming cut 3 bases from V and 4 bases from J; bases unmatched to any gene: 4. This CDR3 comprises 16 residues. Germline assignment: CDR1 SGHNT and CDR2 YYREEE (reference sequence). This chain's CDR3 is CASSSEGLAGTGELFF. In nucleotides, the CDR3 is TGTGCCAGCAGCTCCGAGGGACTAGCGGGCACCGGGGAGCTGTTTTTT.

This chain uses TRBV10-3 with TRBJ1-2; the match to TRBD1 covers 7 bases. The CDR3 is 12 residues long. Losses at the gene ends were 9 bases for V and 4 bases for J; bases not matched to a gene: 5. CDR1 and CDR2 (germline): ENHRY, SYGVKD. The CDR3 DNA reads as TGTGCCATTTCCGGGACAGTCTATGGCTACACCTTC. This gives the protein CAISGTVYGYTF.

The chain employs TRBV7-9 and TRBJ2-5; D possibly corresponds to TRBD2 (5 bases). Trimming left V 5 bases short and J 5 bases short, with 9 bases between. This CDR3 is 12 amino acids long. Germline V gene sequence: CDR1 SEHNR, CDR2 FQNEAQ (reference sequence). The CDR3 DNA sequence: TGTGCCAGCAGCCTGAGAGGGGAGACCCAGTACTTC. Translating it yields CASSLRGETQYF.